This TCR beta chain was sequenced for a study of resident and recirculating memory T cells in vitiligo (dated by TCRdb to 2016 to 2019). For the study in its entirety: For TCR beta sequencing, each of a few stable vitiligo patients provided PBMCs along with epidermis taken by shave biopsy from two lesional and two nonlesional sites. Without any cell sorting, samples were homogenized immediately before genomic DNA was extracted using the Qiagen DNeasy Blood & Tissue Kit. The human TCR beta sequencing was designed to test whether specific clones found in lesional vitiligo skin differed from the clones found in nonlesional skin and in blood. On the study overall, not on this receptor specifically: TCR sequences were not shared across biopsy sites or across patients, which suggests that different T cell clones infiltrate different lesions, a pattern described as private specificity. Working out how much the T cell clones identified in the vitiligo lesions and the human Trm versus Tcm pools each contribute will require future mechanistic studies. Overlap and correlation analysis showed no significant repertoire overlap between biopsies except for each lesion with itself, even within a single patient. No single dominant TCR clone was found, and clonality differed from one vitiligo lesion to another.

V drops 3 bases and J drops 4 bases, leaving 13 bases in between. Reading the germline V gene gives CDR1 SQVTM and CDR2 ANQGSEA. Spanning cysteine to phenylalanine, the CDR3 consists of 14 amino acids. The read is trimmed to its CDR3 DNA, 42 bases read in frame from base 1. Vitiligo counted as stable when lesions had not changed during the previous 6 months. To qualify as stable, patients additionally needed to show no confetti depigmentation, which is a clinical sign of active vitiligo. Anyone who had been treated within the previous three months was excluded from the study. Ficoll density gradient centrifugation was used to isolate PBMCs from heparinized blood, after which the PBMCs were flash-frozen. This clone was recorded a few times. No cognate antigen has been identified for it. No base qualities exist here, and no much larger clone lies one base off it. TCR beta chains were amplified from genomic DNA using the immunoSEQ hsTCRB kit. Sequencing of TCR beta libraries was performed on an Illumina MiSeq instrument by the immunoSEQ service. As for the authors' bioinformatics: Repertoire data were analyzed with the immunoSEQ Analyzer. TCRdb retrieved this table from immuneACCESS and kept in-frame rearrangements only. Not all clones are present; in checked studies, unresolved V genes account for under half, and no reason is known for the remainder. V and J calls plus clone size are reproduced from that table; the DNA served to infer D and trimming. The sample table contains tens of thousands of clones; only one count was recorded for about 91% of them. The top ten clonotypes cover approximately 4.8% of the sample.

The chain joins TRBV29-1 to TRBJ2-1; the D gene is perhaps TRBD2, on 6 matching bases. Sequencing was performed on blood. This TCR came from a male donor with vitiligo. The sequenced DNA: TGCAGCGTTGAGGAGGGGAGGAGGTACAATGAGCAGTTCTTC. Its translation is CSVEEGRRYNEQFF.